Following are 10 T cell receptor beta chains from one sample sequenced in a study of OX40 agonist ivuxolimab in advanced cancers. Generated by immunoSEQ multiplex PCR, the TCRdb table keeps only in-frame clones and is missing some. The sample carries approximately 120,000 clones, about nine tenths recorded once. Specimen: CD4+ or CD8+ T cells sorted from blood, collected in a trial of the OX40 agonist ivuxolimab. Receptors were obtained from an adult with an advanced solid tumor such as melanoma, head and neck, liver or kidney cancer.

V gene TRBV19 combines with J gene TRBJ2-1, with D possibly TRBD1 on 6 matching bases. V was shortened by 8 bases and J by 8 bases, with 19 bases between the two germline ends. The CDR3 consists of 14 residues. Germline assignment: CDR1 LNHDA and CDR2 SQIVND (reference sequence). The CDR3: CASGLGQGNDEQFF. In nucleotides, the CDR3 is TGTGCCAGTGGGTTAGGGCAGGGGAACGATGAGCAGTTCTTC.

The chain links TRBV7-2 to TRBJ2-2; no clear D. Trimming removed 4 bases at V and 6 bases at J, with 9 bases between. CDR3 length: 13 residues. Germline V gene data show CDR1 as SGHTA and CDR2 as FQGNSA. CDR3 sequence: CASSSNTAGELFF. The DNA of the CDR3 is TGTGCCAGCAGCTCGAACACGGCCGGGGAGCTGTTTTTT.

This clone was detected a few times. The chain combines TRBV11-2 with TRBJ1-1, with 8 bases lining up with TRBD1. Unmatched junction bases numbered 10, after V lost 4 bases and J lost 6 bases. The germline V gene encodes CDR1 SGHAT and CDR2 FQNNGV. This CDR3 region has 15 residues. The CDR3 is CASSSTSDRDSEAFF. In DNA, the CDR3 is TGTGCCAGCAGCTCAACCTCGGACAGGGACTCTGAAGCTTTCTTT.

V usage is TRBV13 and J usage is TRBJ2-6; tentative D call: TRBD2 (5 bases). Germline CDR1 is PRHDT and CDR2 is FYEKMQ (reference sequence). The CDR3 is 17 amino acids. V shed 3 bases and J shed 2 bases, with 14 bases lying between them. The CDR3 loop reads CASSFGADGPGANVLTF. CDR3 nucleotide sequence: TGTGCCAGCAGCTTTGGAGCGGACGGGCCTGGGGCCAACGTCCTGACTTTC.

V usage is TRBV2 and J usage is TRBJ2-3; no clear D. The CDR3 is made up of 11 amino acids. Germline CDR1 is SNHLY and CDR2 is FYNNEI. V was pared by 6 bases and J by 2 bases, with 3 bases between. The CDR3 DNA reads TGTGCCAGCAGCATCACAGATACGCAGTATTTT. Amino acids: CASSITDTQYF.

The CDR3 DNA sequence: TGCGCCAGCAGCCAAGCCTCTAGCAGTTACACCGGGGAGCTGTTTTTT. As protein: CASSQASSSYTGELFF. The chain uses TRBV4-3 and TRBJ2-2, with a possible D match to TRBD2 (5 bases). This CDR3 has 16 amino acids. The germline V gene has CDR1 LGHNA and CDR2 YSLEER. Trimming pared 1 base from V and 3 bases from J, leaving 12 bases between.

The CDR3 reads CASSLGGGVNTEAFF. For the CDR3, the DNA is TGTGCCAGCAGCTTAGGGGGTGGTGTGAACACTGAAGCTTTCTTT. The V call is TRBV7-2, the J call TRBJ1-1; D call uncertain. The germline V gene has CDR1 SGHTA and CDR2 FQGNSA. The CDR3 is made up of 15 amino acids. With 1 base removed from V and 0 bases from J, the gap between germline ends came to 9 bases.

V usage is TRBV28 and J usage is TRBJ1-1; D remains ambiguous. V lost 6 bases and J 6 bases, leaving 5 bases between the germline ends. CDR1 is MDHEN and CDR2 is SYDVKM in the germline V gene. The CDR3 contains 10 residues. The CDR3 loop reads CASSRSEAFF. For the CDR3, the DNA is TGTGCCAGCAGCCGCTCTGAAGCTTTCTTT.

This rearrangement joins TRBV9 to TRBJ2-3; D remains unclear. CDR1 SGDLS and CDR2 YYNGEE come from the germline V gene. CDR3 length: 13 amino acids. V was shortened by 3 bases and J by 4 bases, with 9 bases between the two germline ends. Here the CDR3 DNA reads TGTGCCAGCAGCGCGGGCCCGGCAGATACGCAGTATTTT. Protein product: CASSAGPADTQYF.

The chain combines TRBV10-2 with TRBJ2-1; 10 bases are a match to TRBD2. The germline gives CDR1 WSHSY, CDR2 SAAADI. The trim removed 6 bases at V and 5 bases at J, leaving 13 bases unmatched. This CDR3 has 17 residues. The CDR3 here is CASREAGGPLVHNEQFF. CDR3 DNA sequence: TGCGCCAGCAGGGAAGCGGGAGGGCCGTTAGTCCACAATGAGCAGTTCTTC.